The 24 T cell receptor beta chains reported below all come from one sample, sequenced in a study of shared T cell receptors in the human thymus. Sequencing used immunoSEQ multiplex PCR; TCRdb keeps in-frame clones, though not all of them. The data contain 540,000 or so clones, about 80% of them singletons. These records were also assigned to another study, of human thymus T cells.

The source material was thymocytes. The receptors originated from a boy under two years old with a congenital heart defect.

The CDR3 DNA sequence: TGTGCCAGCAGCCGTCGACAGGGGTATGAGCAGTTCTTC. The encoded protein is CASSRRQGYEQFF. V is TRBV14 and J is TRBJ2-1; 8 nucleotides match TRBD1. The CDR3 covers 13 residues. V dropped 4 bases and J dropped 8; count of bases not matched to a gene: 4. Germline-derived CDR1 and CDR2 are SGHDN and FVKESK.

There are a few counts of this clone. The chain carries TRBV25-1 and TRBJ2-1; a possible D gene is TRBD2 (6 bases). V was shortened by 6 bases and J by 9 bases, with 12 bases between the two germline ends. The germline gives CDR1 MGHDK, CDR2 SYGVNS. This CDR3 has 12 amino acids. The CDR3 nucleotides read TGTGCCAGCAGCTCAGGGACTTTTGAGCAGTTCTTC. The encoded protein is CASSSGTFEQFF.

A single count supports this clone. As DNA, the CDR3 is TGTGCCAGCAGCGAAACAGGGGCCCATGAAAAACTGTTTTTT. Protein product: CASSETGAHEKLFF. The chain has TRBV25-1 and TRBJ1-4, with 7 bases identical to TRBD1. The junction had 7 bases not matched to a gene; V was cut back by 6 bases and J by 6 bases. Germline values: CDR1 MGHDK, CDR2 SYGVNS. The CDR3 spans 14 residues.

The V gene is TRBV6-5, the J gene TRBJ1-6, with D unresolved. Germline CDR1 is MNHEY and CDR2 is SVGAGI. This CDR3 has 15 residues. The V end was cut by 0 bases, the J end by 10 bases, with 13 bases between. CDR3 region: CASSYSHSSLSPLHF. As DNA, the CDR3 is TGTGCCAGCAGTTACTCCCACAGTTCACTCTCACCCCTCCACTTT.

V gene TRBV29-1 combines with J gene TRBJ2-7; D perhaps matches TRBD2 (5 bases). The CDR3 consists of 15 residues. Deletions cut 7 bases from V and 3 bases from J, with 22 bases between. Germline lookup yields CDR1 SQVTM and CDR2 ANQGSEA. CDR3 DNA sequence: TGCAGCGCTCGAAGGTATAGCGCGGCGGGCTACGAGCAGTACTTC. This codes for CSARRYSAAGYEQYF.

The chain uses TRBV29-1 and TRBJ1-5, with D perhaps matching TRBD1 (6 bases). CDR1 and CDR2 from the germline V gene are SQVTM and ANQGSEA. The CDR3 sequence is 13 residues long. V shed 7 bases and J shed 6 bases, with 16 bases lying between them. Written as DNA, the CDR3 is TGCAGCGCCGCAACAGGGTTCGGTCAGCCCCAGCATTTT. Residues: CSAATGFGQPQHF.

This clone was recorded once. The chain carries TRBV12-2 and TRBJ2-7; TRBD1 is the table's D call, not checked against the DNA. TRBV12-2 corresponds to a pseudogene. The CDR3 runs to 20 residues. The CDR3 DNA sequence: TGTGCAAGTCGCCTTACATTGTATTCGACCCGGGACAGGGTTTCGAACGAGCAGTACTTC. Translated, it gives CASRLTLYSTRDRVSNEQYF.

This clone was seen a handful of times. The chain is built from TRBV5-5 and TRBJ1-2; no firm D call. V lost 1 base and J 4 bases, leaving 11 bases between the germline ends. Germline V lookup: CDR1 SGHKS, CDR2 YYEKEE (reference sequence). The CDR3 loop spans 14 amino acids. The CDR3 coding sequence is TGTGCCAGCAGCTTGAGAGGGCTGGTCTATGGCTACACCTTC. Its translation: CASSLRGLVYGYTF.

To note about this clone: A junction end diverges from the germline sequence, so it may reflect a read error. CDR3 sequence (DNA): TGTGCCAGCAGTGGGGCAGGGGGTCCTCTCTTT. It yields the protein CASSGAGGPLF. The chain couples TRBV6-1 to TRBJ1-1; 7 bases line up with TRBD1. CDR1 MNHNS and CDR2 SASEGT come from the germline V gene. The CDR3 extends over 11 amino acids.

The gene calls are TRBV5-1 and TRBJ2-3; the D gene is possibly TRBD1 (6 bases). The CDR3 totals 17 residues. Trimming pared 5 bases from V and 3 bases from J, leaving 22 bases between. In germline, CDR1 is SGHRS, CDR2 YFSETQ. CDR3 residues: CASSAKPNQRGTDTQYF. CDR3 in DNA: TGCGCCAGCAGTGCCAAACCTAACCAAAGGGGGACAGATACGCAGTATTTT.

The V call is TRBV28, the J call TRBJ2-3; D might be TRBD2 (6 bases). V was clipped by 11 bases and J by 1 base, with 25 bases between them. Looked up from germline, CDR1 is MDHEN and CDR2 is SYDVKM. There are 17 residues in the CDR3. The CDR3 here is CAVGRRVGDWRTDTQYF. In DNA, the CDR3 is TGTGCCGTAGGTCGGAGGGTGGGAGACTGGCGCACAGATACGCAGTATTTT.

This chain joins TRBV29-1 and TRBJ2-7, with D possibly being TRBD2 (6 bases). This CDR3 has 17 residues. CDR1 and CDR2 (germline): SQVTM, ANQGSEA. V was shortened by 5 bases and J by 3 bases, with 26 bases between the two germline ends. CDR3 bases: TGCAGCGTTCGAATCGTGGTCTCTAGTAGCGGAGGCTACGAGCAGTACTTC. Protein: CSVRIVVSSSGGYEQYF.

V and J are TRBV15 and TRBJ1-1; D is unclear. V gave up 0 bases and J gave up 7 bases, with 3 bases separating them. The CDR3 totals 11 residues. Germline CDR1 reads LNHNV; CDR2 reads YYDKDF (reference sequence). CDR3 region: CATSRDYEAFF. The CDR3 coding sequence is TGTGCCACCAGCAGAGACTATGAAGCTTTCTTT.

This clone occurred a few times. The chain couples TRBV13 to TRBJ2-3; tentative D call: TRBD1 (6 bases). Per the germline V gene, CDR1 is PRHDT and CDR2 is FYEKMQ (reference sequence). V was clipped by 2 bases and J by 8 bases, with 23 bases between them. There are 17 residues in the CDR3. CDR3 sequence: CASSLRVSQGRPGTQYF. CDR3 DNA: TGTGCCAGCAGCTTACGCGTGAGTCAGGGGCGTCCGGGTACGCAGTATTTT.

The chain employs TRBV4-3 and TRBJ1-2; the match to TRBD1 covers 10 bases. Germline V gives CDR1 LGHNA, CDR2 YSLEER. J gave up 7 bases and V 0 bases, and 5 bases lay outside the gene matches. The CDR3 totals 15 residues. The CDR3 spells CASSQETGGRVGYTF. The DNA for the CDR3 is TGCGCCAGCAGCCAAGAGACAGGGGGCCGGGTTGGCTACACCTTC.

This clone was observed a single time. This sequence joins TRBV27 and TRBJ1-2; D is perhaps TRBD1 (5 bases). Trimming shortened V by 4 bases and J by 8 bases, and 17 bases separated the two germline ends. In germline, CDR1 is MNHEY, CDR2 SMNVEV (reference sequence). The CDR3 loop spans 14 amino acids. The CDR3, as DNA: TGTGCCAGCAGTTCACGTACAGGCCCTAGGGGCTACACCTTC. Encoded protein: CASSSRTGPRGYTF.

This chain uses TRBV5-5 with TRBJ1-2; no firm D call. The CDR3 totals 15 residues. CDR1 and CDR2 from the germline V gene are SGHKS and YYEKEE (reference sequence). V lost 2 bases and J lost 3, with 14 bases in between. The DNA of the CDR3 is TGTGCCAGCAGCTTTATCCGCGACGGGTACTATGGCTACACCTTC. This gives the protein CASSFIRDGYYGYTF.

The CDR3 spells CASSQDRRSPPGYEQYF. The CDR3 nucleotides read TGCGCCAGCAGCCAAGATAGGCGGTCTCCCCCGGGCTACGAGCAGTACTTC. V usage is TRBV4-3 and J usage is TRBJ2-7; no clear D. CDR1 is LGHNA and CDR2 is YSLEER in the germline V gene. The CDR3 spans 17 residues. The V end lost 0 bases, the J end lost 3 bases, and 18 bases lay between the germline ends.

This chain links TRBV7-5 with TRBJ2-3; the D call in the table, TRBD2, was not verified against the DNA. TRBV7-5 is reported as a pseudogene. The length of the CDR3 is 14 residues. The CDR3 nucleotides read TGTGTCAGAAGCCCCACTAGCGTCACAGATACGCAGTATTTT. Its protein is CVRSPTSVTDTQYF.

CDR3 residues: CASSLRDSGETQYF. The DNA for the CDR3 is TGCGCCAGCAGCCTTCGGGACTCCGGAGAGACCCAGTACTTC. The rearrangement joins TRBV4-3 to TRBJ2-5, with D tentatively TRBD2 (6 bases). Trimming cost V 4 bases and J 4 bases, with 13 bases left between them. Germline V gene sequence: CDR1 LGHNA, CDR2 YSLEER. The CDR3 has 14 amino acids.

The chain is built from TRBV28 and TRBJ1-2; perhaps TRBD1 as D (5 bases). Germline CDR1 and CDR2: MDHEN and SYDVKM. The CDR3 spans 14 residues. V lost 5 bases and J lost 2, with 12 bases in between. The CDR3 DNA is TGTGCCAGCAGTCCGACGACAGTGAACTATGGCTACACCTTC. Protein sequence: CASSPTTVNYGYTF.

The J gene is TRBJ2-3, the V gene TRBV28; 10 bases map to TRBD2. In germline, CDR1 is MDHEN, CDR2 SYDVKM. Unmatched junction bases numbered 7, after V lost 4 bases and J lost 9 bases. The CDR3 totals 14 residues. The CDR3 DNA is TGTGCCAGCAGTTCAGCTAGCGGGAGTTCCACGCAGTATTTT. It encodes CASSSASGSSTQYF.

This chain joins TRBV7-9 and TRBJ2-7, with D possibly being TRBD1 (6 bases). Trimming pared 5 bases from V and 3 bases from J, leaving 11 bases between. The germline V gene encodes CDR1 SEHNR and CDR2 FQNEAQ (reference sequence). This CDR3 is built from 13 residues. CDR3 loop: CASSPQGHYEQYF. The CDR3 bases are TGTGCCAGCAGCCCCCAGGGGCACTACGAGCAGTACTTC. Combining the CDR3 with reference TRBV7-9 and TRBJ2-7 gives the whole variable domain DTGVSQNPRHKITKRGQNVTFRCDPISEHNRLYWYRQTLGQGPEFLTYFQNEAQLEKSRLLSDRFSAERPKGSFSTLEIQRTEQGDSAMYLCASSPQGHYEQYFGPGTRLTVT.

The rearrangement uses TRBV5-4 and TRBJ2-1; the match to TRBD2 covers 8 bases. Trimming cost V 0 bases and J 8 bases; bases outside gene matches: 10. The germline V gene encodes CDR1 SGHNT and CDR2 YYREEE (reference sequence). The CDR3 has 16 residues. The CDR3 nucleotides read TGTGCCAGCAGCTTGGTGGTCGGTAGCGGGATAGATGAGCAGTTCTTC. It translates to CASSLVVGSGIDEQFF. Full variable domain (rest looked up from reference TRBV5-4 and TRBJ2-1): ETGVTQSPTHLIKTRGQQVTLRCSSQSGHNTVSWYQQALGQGPQFIFQYYREEENGRGNFPPRFSGLQFPNYSSELNVNALELDDSALYLCASSLVVGSGIDEQFFGPGTRLTVL.